This T cell receptor (beta chain) came from a study of Tregs in tolerant kidney transplant recipients. The wider study: Recipient cells were told from donor cells by antibody staining. Findings and limits, study-wide: Few patients were studied, so findings need validation in larger groups.

Repertoires were generated with immunoSEQ multiplex PCR, while TCRdb's copy carries only in-frame clones and drops some. The sample records around 5,600 clones, 90% being singletons. Comment on this clone: As yet, its antigen is unknown.

Germline V lookup: CDR1 SGHAT, CDR2 FQNNGV. This CDR3 is 16 amino acids long. The V gene lost 0 bases and the J gene lost 4 bases, with 15 bases spanning the gap. V gene TRBV11-2 combines with J gene TRBJ2-5, with D maybe TRBD1 (5 bases). Sequences were derived from Tregs from blood cultured with allogeneic cells, sampled before the transplant. This sequence originates from a human patient who received a combined kidney and bone marrow transplant. CDR3 loop: CASSLDLPRVGETQYF. The CDR3, as DNA: TGTGCCAGCAGCTTAGATCTCCCCAGGGTTGGAGAGACCCAGTACTTC.